The 15 T cell receptor beta chains in this list originate from one sample, sequenced in a study of shared clonotypes between healthy human individuals. Repertoires were generated with immunoSEQ multiplex PCR, while TCRdb's copy carries only in-frame clones and drops some. Of hundreds of thousands of clones in the sample, under 80% are singletons; the top ten hold about 9.4%. Sequenced: memory CD4+ T cells sorted from blood. Subset: CD45RA-negative fraction. Receptors were obtained from a man aged 30 to 45 in good health.

This chain uses TRBV10-3 with TRBJ1-5, with 7 nucleotides matching TRBD1. Germline assignment: CDR1 ENHRY and CDR2 SYGVKD. V gave up 11 bases and J gave up 4 bases; unmatched junction bases: 5. The CDR3 runs 12 residues. CDR3 region: CASGGANQPQHF. CDR3 DNA: TGTGCCTCAGGGGGGGCGAATCAGCCCCAGCATTTT.

This clone was counted once. J is TRBJ2-6 and V is TRBV7-6; D is undetermined. Germline CDR1 reads SGHVS; CDR2 reads FNYEAQ. The length of the CDR3 is 15 residues. Trimming pared 3 bases from V and 2 bases from J, leaving 8 bases between. The CDR3 sequence is CASSFPGAGANVLTF. CDR3 in DNA: TGTGCCAGCAGCTTCCCAGGAGCTGGGGCCAACGTCCTGACTTTC.

The chain links TRBV7-9 to TRBJ1-2, with D maybe TRBD1 (6 bases). V was cut by 5 bases and J by 0 bases, with 10 bases left in between. Germline values: CDR1 SEHNR, CDR2 FQNEAQ (reference sequence). The CDR3 consists of 14 residues. The CDR3 DNA reads TGTGCCAGCAGCCGGGGGACAACTAACTATGGCTACACCTTC. It yields the protein CASSRGTTNYGYTF. The whole variable domain, filled in from reference TRBV7-9 and TRBJ1-2, reads DTGVSQNPRHKITKRGQNVTFRCDPISEHNRLYWYRQTLGQGPEFLTYFQNEAQLEKSRLLSDRFSAERPKGSFSTLEIQRTEQGDSAMYLCASSRGTTNYGYTFGSGTRLTVV.

This clone was detected once. The rearrangement links TRBV5-1 to TRBJ2-1, with 13 nucleotides matching TRBD2. Germline V gene sequence: CDR1 SGHRS, CDR2 YFSETQ. The ends lost 3 bases at V and 9 bases at J; junction bases unmatched: 9. CDR3 size: 16 residues. CDR3 nucleotide sequence: TGCGCCAGCAGCTGGGAACTAGCGGGAGGGATTAGTGAGCAGTTCTTC. It is translated as CASSWELAGGISEQFF.

This clone was counted a few times. The chain has TRBV7-2 and TRBJ2-7; D gene uncertain. V was cut by 5 bases and J by 0 bases, with 8 bases left in between. The CDR3 has 13 residues. In germline, CDR1 is SGHTA, CDR2 FQGNSA. The CDR3, as DNA: TGTGCCAGCAGCCAACAGAGCTCCTACGAGCAGTACTTC. Its protein product is CASSQQSSYEQYF. Based on the CDR3 plus reference TRBV7-2 and TRBJ2-7, the full variable domain is GAGVSQSPSNKVTEKGKDVELRCDPISGHTALYWYRQSLGQGLEFLIYFQGNSAPDKSGLPSDRFSAERTGGSVSTLTIQRTQQEDSAVYLCASSQQSSYEQYFGPGTRLTVT.

This chain joins TRBV5-6 and TRBJ2-2, with 7 bases that match TRBD1. V shed 0 bases and J 4 bases; nucleotides not matched to a gene: 3. Germline values: CDR1 SGHDT, CDR2 YYEEEE. CDR3 length: 15 residues. The CDR3 DNA reads TGTGCCAGCAGCTTGGTCGGGGACAGCACCGGGGAGCTGTTTTTT. Amino acid sequence: CASSLVGDSTGELFF.

This clone came up once. This sequence joins TRBV11-3 and TRBJ2-7; D might be TRBD2 (5 bases). This CDR3 is built from 13 residues. V was clipped by 0 bases and J by 6 bases, with 9 bases between them. Germline assignment: CDR1 SGHNT and CDR2 YENEEA. This CDR3 is CASSLDSRGEQYF. CDR3 coding DNA: TGTGCCAGCAGCTTAGATTCCCGGGGCGAGCAGTACTTC.

As to this clone: One junction end disagrees with the germline gene, perhaps due to a read error. V is TRBV5-6 and J is TRBJ1-1, with TRBD1 matching 8 bases. Germline V gene data show CDR1 as SGHDT and CDR2 as YYEEEE. The CDR3 length is 14 residues. The CDR3 coding sequence is TGTGCCAGCAGCTCCCGGGACAGGAACCCTGAAGCTTTCTTT. This codes for CASSSRDRNPEAFF.

This chain joins TRBV6-1 and TRBJ2-3; unclear D gene. The germline V and J ends were trimmed by 1 base and 8 bases, with 13 bases remaining between them. There are 14 residues in the CDR3. CDR1 and CDR2 (germline): MNHNS, SASEGT. The CDR3 nucleotides are TGTGCCAGCAGTGAAGGTCGTGTATCCGGTACGCAGTATTTT. Its protein product is CASSEGRVSGTQYF.

The chain joins TRBV18 to TRBJ2-7; 9 bases line up with TRBD1. V trimming: 6 bases; J trimming: 1 base; junction bases outside the gene matches: 10. The CDR3 sequence is 16 residues long. The germline gives CDR1 KGHSH, CDR2 LQKENI. The CDR3 coding sequence is TGTGCCAGCTCTCGGGACAGGGTGTTCCCATCCTACGAGCAGTACTTC. It translates to CASSRDRVFPSYEQYF.

The rearrangement uses TRBV5-1 and TRBJ2-5; TRBD1 agrees at 7 bases. Trimming at V came to 5 bases and at J to 5 bases, leaving 9 bases not matched to a gene. Germline CDR1 is SGHRS and CDR2 is YFSETQ. This CDR3 comprises 14 residues. The CDR3 loop reads CASSYRGSRETQYF. DNA of the CDR3: TGCGCCAGCAGTTACAGGGGCTCCCGGGAGACCCAGTACTTC.

This clone was observed a single time. A read error may explain this, as a much larger clone is one base away. This CDR3 is also generated by other DNA sequences in the sample. CDR3 region: CASSRISGTEQFF. CDR3 nucleotide sequence: TGTGCCAGCAGCCGGATTTCAGGGACCGAGCAATTCTTC. The chain combines TRBV11-2 with TRBJ2-1; D may correspond to TRBD1 or TRBD2 (5 bases each). CDR1 is SGHAT, CDR2 FQNNGV, per germline. The CDR3 covers 13 residues.

This clone was seen a single time. V and J are TRBV5-1 and TRBJ2-1; D is perhaps TRBD2 (5 bases). The CDR3 has 13 residues. Trimming left V 1 base short and J 6 bases short, with 8 bases between. The germline gives CDR1 SGHRS, CDR2 YFSETQ. The CDR3 nucleotides read TGCGCCAGCAGCTTGATTGAGGGCAATGAGCAGTTCTTC. It yields the protein CASSLIEGNEQFF.

CDR3 DNA sequence: TGTGCCAGCAGCTTGGAGATGCGTGGCTACAATGAGCAGTTCTTC. Encoded protein: CASSLEMRGYNEQFF. V is TRBV5-8 and J is TRBJ2-1; D call uncertain. Trimming stripped 0 bases from V and 3 bases from J, with 10 bases between. Germline loops: CDR1 SGHTS, CDR2 YDEGEE. This CDR3 region has 15 residues.

This clone is a singleton in its sample. The V gene is TRBV15, the J gene TRBJ2-2; tentatively, D is TRBD1 (5 bases). The length of the CDR3 is 16 residues. From germline, CDR1 is LNHNV and CDR2 YYDKDF (reference sequence). The germline V and J ends were trimmed by 1 base and 2 bases, with 11 bases remaining between them. This chain's CDR3 is CATSRGTWGNTGELFF. Written as DNA, the CDR3 is TGTGCCACCAGCAGAGGGACCTGGGGCAACACCGGGGAGCTGTTTTTT.